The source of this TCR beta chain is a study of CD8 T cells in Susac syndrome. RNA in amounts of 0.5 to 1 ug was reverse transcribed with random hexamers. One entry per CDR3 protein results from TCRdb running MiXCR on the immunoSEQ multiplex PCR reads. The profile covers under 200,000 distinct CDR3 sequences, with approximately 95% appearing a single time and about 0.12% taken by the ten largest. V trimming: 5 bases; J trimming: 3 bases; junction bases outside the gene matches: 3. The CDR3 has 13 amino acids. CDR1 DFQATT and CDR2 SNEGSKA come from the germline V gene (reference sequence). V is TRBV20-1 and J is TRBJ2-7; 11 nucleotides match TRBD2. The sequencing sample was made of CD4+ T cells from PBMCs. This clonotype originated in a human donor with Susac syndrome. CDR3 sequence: CSAVLAGDYEQYF. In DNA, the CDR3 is TGCAGTGCTGTACTAGCGGGAGACTACGAGCAGTACTTC.